The rows below give T cell receptor beta chains drawn from one sample of a study of blood T cells in healthy people across ages. TCRdb redid the calling of the 5' RACE reads with MiXCR, one entry per CDR3 protein. The sample has roughly 500,000 distinct CDR3 sequences; 27% are singletons. Sequenced: blood. These receptors all come from a woman between 65 and 79 years old in good health. Both conserved end residues are part of each CDR3. The D gene is left open where the match is weak. Clone size is shown for a subset of rows, as once, few, many or a class of expanded clone.

>.|19|.|TRBV29-1|TRBJ2-4
TGCAGCACCTCGCTGGTGGCAGGGATGGGATTCATAGCCAAAAACATTCAGTACTTC
CSTSLVAGMGFIAKNIQYF
>TRBD2|17|.|TRBV6-1|TRBJ2-3
TGTGCCAGCAGTCCACCCTCGGGACGCCCGGGAGGAGATACGCAGTATTTT
CASSPPSGRPGGDTQYF
>.|13|.|TRBV11-2|TRBJ2-5
TGTGCCAGCAGCTTAATGCGTGGAGAGACCCAGTACTTC
CASSLMRGETQYF
>.|13|.|TRBV15|TRBJ2-7
TGTGCCACCAGCAGAGATCATGGGTACGAGCAGTACTTC
CATSRDHGYEQYF
>.|14|few|TRBV2|TRBJ2-1
TGTGCCAGCAGTCTCGGGACTTACTACAATGAGCAGTTCTTC
CASSLGTYYNEQFF
>TRBD1|15|.|TRBV15|TRBJ1-1
TGTGCCACCAGCAGGACGACAGGGGCCAACACTGAAGCTTTCTTT
CATSRTTGANTEAFF
>.|11|.|TRBV29-1|TRBJ2-2
TGCAGCGTTAGCTCCACCGGGGAGCTGTTTTTT
CSVSSTGELFF
>.|14|few|TRBV7-9|TRBJ1-4
TGTGCCAGCAGCTTAGATGGGGACACTGAAAAACTGTTTTTT
CASSLDGDTEKLFF
>.|13|.|TRBV5-1|TRBJ2-7
TGCGCCAGCAGCTTGGACGGCTACTACGAGCAGCACTTC
CASSLDGYYEQHF
>.|13|.|TRBV3-1|TRBJ1-2
TGTGCCAGCAGCCAAGGGGTGAGCTATGGCTACACCTTC
CASSQGVSYGYTF
>TRBD2|14|many|TRBV12-3/TRBV12-4|TRBJ2-5
TGTGCCAGCAGAAGCGGGGCCCGTCAAGAGACCCAGTACTTC
CASRSGARQETQYF
>.|17|few|TRBV5-6|TRBJ2-7
TGTGCCGGCAGCCGTACATACTCCGGCAGGCGTCCCTACGAGCAGTACTTC
CAGSRTYSGRRPYEQYF
>TRBD1|15|many|TRBV24-1|TRBJ2-1
TGTGCCACCGGTCACGACAGGGGGCAAAGGAATGAGCAGTTCTTC
CATGHDRGQRNEQFF
>.|17|few|TRBV15|TRBJ1-5
TGTGCCACCAGCTCATACAGGGATGTGGGCAGCAATCAGCCCCAGCATTTT
CATSSYRDVGSNQPQHF
>.|17|.|TRBV9|TRBJ2-1
TGTGCCAGCAGCGTAGCTTGGTACTTGGACTCCTACAATGAGCAGTTCTTC
CASSVAWYLDSYNEQFF
>.|17|.|TRBV6-4|TRBJ2-6
TGTGCCAGCAGTGACGGGATAGGATCCTCTGGGGCCAACGTCCTGACTTTC
CASSDGIGSSGANVLTF
>.|13|.|TRBV12-3/TRBV12-4|TRBJ2-3
TGTGCCAGCAGTTGGGGGGTAGCAGATACGCAGTATTTT
CASSWGVADTQYF
>.|16|few|TRBV6-6|TRBJ2-4
TGTGCCAGCAGTTTTCCAGGGGACATAGCCAAAAACATTCAGTACTTC
CASSFPGDIAKNIQYF
>TRBD1|15|few|TRBV7-2|TRBJ2-7
TGTGCCAGCAGCACCACCGGGACAGTCTCCTACGAGCAGTACTTC
CASSTTGTVSYEQYF
>TRBD2|15|.|TRBV4-3|TRBJ2-7
TGCGCCAGCAGCCCCAGTCGGGGGGGGAGCTCCGAGCAGTACTTC
CASSPSRGGSSEQYF
>.|15|few|TRBV4-3|TRBJ1-1
TGCGCCAGCAGCCAAGATTGGGTGACAGTCACTGAAGCTTTCTTT
CASSQDWVTVTEAFF
>.|15|.|TRBV7-2|TRBJ2-7
TGTGCCAGCAGTAGGGGGATAGGGCAGGGCTACGAGCAGTACTTC
CASSRGIGQGYEQYF
>.|15|few|TRBV28|TRBJ2-7
TGTGCCAGCAGCCCCAGCTCGACAGGTACCTACGAGCAGTACTTC
CASSPSSTGTYEQYF
>TRBD2|17|.|TRBV2|TRBJ2-7
TGTGCCAGCAGTGCCGACAAGGGCAGCGGGAGTGCCTACGAGCAGTACTTC
CASSADKGSGSAYEQYF
>TRBD1|12|many|TRBV20-1|TRBJ2-5
TGCAGTGCCCAGGGGGCCCAAGAGACCCAGTACTTC
CSAQGAQETQYF
>.|12|.|TRBV7-9|TRBJ1-4
TGTGCCAGCAGCCGCGCGAATGAAAGACTGTTTTTT
CASSRANERLFF
>.|14|.|TRBV7-9|TRBJ1-1
TGTGCCAGCAGCCCCTCGGGGGACTACACTGAAGCTTTCTTT
CASSPSGDYTEAFF
>.|15|few|TRBV20-1|TRBJ2-3
TGCAGTGCCTCGGGTGGGACGGTGTCTGTTGATACGCAGTATTTT
CSASGGTVSVDTQYF
>TRBD1|16|few|TRBV9|TRBJ1-4
TGTGCCAGCAGCGTTGGACAGGGGGTGGAAAATGAAAAACTGTTTTTT
CASSVGQGVENEKLFF
>TRBD1|16|.|TRBV29-1|TRBJ2-3
TGCAGCGTTGAGGGACAGGTGGAATATGGGGGAGATCCGCAGTATTTT
CSVEGQVEYGGDPQYF
>TRBD1|14|few|TRBV7-3|TRBJ1-6
TGTGCCAGCAGCTTGGGGACAGGGGGATCACCCCTCCACTTT
CASSLGTGGSPLHF
>.|14|.|TRBV5-1|TRBJ1-1
TGCGCCAGCAGCTCATGGGACGCGAACACTGAAGCTTTCTTT
CASSSWDANTEAFF
>.|12|.|TRBV12-5|TRBJ1-5
TGTGCTAGTGCCCTGAACGGTCAGCCCCAGCATTTT
CASALNGQPQHF
>.|14|.|TRBV4-3|TRBJ2-1
TGCGCCAGCAGCCAAGATAACTTCCTTAATGAGCAGTTCTTC
CASSQDNFLNEQFF
>TRBD1|14|.|TRBV20-1|TRBJ2-2
TGCAGTGCTAGAGGGACAGGGGACACCGGGGAGCTGTTTTTT
CSARGTGDTGELFF
>.|13|.|TRBV20-1|TRBJ2-5
TGCAGTGCTAGAGTTAGAGGGGGGGAGACCCGGTACTTC
CSARVRGGETRYF
>.|15|.|TRBV6-6|TRBJ2-2
TGTGCCAGCAGTGTGACAAGCGCGAACACCGGGGAGCTGTTTTTT
CASSVTSANTGELFF
>.|12|.|TRBV20-1|TRBJ2-7
TGCAGTGCTAGAATTGAGCTAGACGAGCAGTACTTC
CSARIELDEQYF
>.|14|.|TRBV14|TRBJ2-7
TGTGCCAGCAGCACACGGACAGCTAGCGGAGAGCAGTACTTC
CASSTRTASGEQYF
>.|16|.|TRBV4-3|TRBJ1-2
TGCGCCAGCAGCCAAGATGGACACCGAAGGACCTATGGCTACACCTTC
CASSQDGHRRTYGYTF
>TRBD2|13|.|TRBV20-1|TRBJ2-5
TGCAGTGCTAGTTCCGGGGGGTCCCCTGGGGGGTACTTC
CSASSGGSPGGYF
>TRBD1|18|few|TRBV9|TRBJ2-6
TGTGCCAGCAGCCCCTCGGTAGGGGGACAGTCTGGGGCCAACGTCCTGACTTTC
CASSPSVGGQSGANVLTF
>.|19|few|TRBV9|TRBJ1-2
TGTGCCAGCAGCGTAGGGTACTCCGGACTGCCGGGGGCCTTGTATGGCTACACCTTC
CASSVGYSGLPGALYGYTF
>TRBD2|14|.|TRBV6-5|TRBJ2-3
TGTGCCAGCAGTCGGGGCGGGGGGCCCGATACGCAGTATTTT
CASSRGGGPDTQYF
>TRBD2|12|.|TRBV20-1|TRBJ2-5
TGCAGTGCTCGGGGGGGGAAAGAGACCCAGTACTTC
CSARGGKETQYF
>.|13|.|TRBV18|TRBJ1-2
TGTGCCAGCTCACCCGAACCTCGGTATGGCTACACCTTC
CASSPEPRYGYTF
>TRBD1|14|few|TRBV10-3|TRBJ2-5
TGTGCCATCGCCGGGACAGGGGGCCAAGAGACCCAGTACTTC
CAIAGTGGQETQYF
>TRBD2|16|few|TRBV5-1|TRBJ2-5
TGCGCCAGCAGCCGTGGGACTAGCGACAACCAAGAGACCCAGTACTTC
CASSRGTSDNQETQYF
>.|15|.|TRBV10-3|TRBJ1-6
TGTGCCATCAGACCCGACGATAAGGCATGGTCACCCCTCCACTTT
CAIRPDDKAWSPLHF
>.|12|.|TRBV7-8|TRBJ2-1
TGTGCCAGCAGCTTTCTAGTTTATGAGCAGTTCTTC
CASSFLVYEQFF
>.|14|.|TRBV12-3/TRBV12-4|TRBJ2-1
TGTGCCAGCAGTTTAGTAACAGAATACAATGAGCAGTTCTTC
CASSLVTEYNEQFF
>.|15|.|TRBV7-9|TRBJ2-1
TGTGCCAGCAGCCTACCGACGAGCTCCTACAATGAGCAGTTCTTC
CASSLPTSSYNEQFF
>TRBD1|15|few|TRBV6-2/TRBV6-3|TRBJ1-6
TGTGCCAGCAATCCAGGGGGCACAGTGAATTCACCCCTCCACTTT
CASNPGGTVNSPLHF
>TRBD1|16|.|TRBV20-1|TRBJ2-1
TGCAGTGCTAGGGGGGCGGGACAGGGTTACTACAATGAGCAGTTCTTC
CSARGAGQGYYNEQFF
>TRBD1|14|.|TRBV7-2|TRBJ1-4
TGTGCCAGCAGCCAGGGACAGGGTAGAGAAAAACTGTTTTTT
CASSQGQGREKLFF
>TRBD2|17|few|TRBV20-1|TRBJ2-3
TGCAGTGCTAGAGATGCAGCCCTGCGGGGGGCGAGGGATACGCAGTATTTT
CSARDAALRGARDTQYF
>TRBD2|16|.|TRBV6-5|TRBJ2-1
TGTGCCAGCAGTTACGGGCTAGCGGGAGGTGAGGATGAGCAGTTCTTC
CASSYGLAGGEDEQFF
>TRBD1|17|.|TRBV7-2|TRBJ2-1
TGTGCCAGCAGTTCCAGACAGGGGCGAACCTCCTACAATGAGCAGTTCTTC
CASSSRQGRTSYNEQFF
>.|13|.|TRBV10-3|TRBJ1-1
TGTGCCATCAGTGAGTCAAGGTACACTGAAGCTTTCTTT
CAISESRYTEAFF
>.|11|.|TRBV7-9|TRBJ2-1
TGTGCCAGCAGCTTGAGCGAGGGGCAGTTCTTC
CASSLSEGQFF